The sequence of this T cell receptor beta chain was determined in a study of OX40 agonist ivuxolimab in advanced cancers. Study-wide results and limits: More expanded clones were seen, on average, in CD8+ T cells than in CD4+.

Notes on this clone: What it recognizes is unknown.

CDR1 is SGHVS and CDR2 is FNYEAQ in the germline V gene. The CDR3 loop spans 15 amino acids. The V and J ends lost 1 base and 2 bases respectively, with 12 bases between them. Repertoires were generated with immunoSEQ multiplex PCR, while TCRdb's copy carries only in-frame clones and drops some. Of 53,000 or so clones listed, around four fifths are singletons. Sequences were derived from CD4+ or CD8+ T cells sorted from blood, sampled in a trial of the OX40 agonist ivuxolimab. V gene TRBV7-6 combines with J gene TRBJ2-7, with D perhaps TRBD1 or TRBD2 (6 bases each). The clonotype was recovered from an adult with an advanced solid tumor such as melanoma, head and neck, liver or kidney cancer. The CDR3 sequence is CASSLEGGATYEQYF. For the CDR3, the DNA is TGTGCCAGCAGCTTAGAGGGGGGAGCCACCTACGAGCAGTACTTC.